These T cell receptor beta chains were read from a single sample in a study of CD8 T cells in ankylosing spondylitis. TCRdb fed the 5' RACE reads into MiXCR, producing one record per CDR3 protein. The repertoire has roughly 130,000 distinct CDR3 sequences, roughly 8.8% of them found once; the top ten carry less than 7.5%. Sequences were obtained from synovial fluid, either unsorted or a sorted T cell fraction (not recorded which). These receptors were collected from a male donor with ankylosing spondylitis. Each CDR3 is given without its conserved first and last residue. Clone size, where shown, is once, few, many, or a class for clones that have expanded.

>many|TRBJ2-7|TRBV7-9
ASSSLAGLNPR
>many|TRBJ2-2|TRBV25-1
ASSEFMGQANTGELF
>many|TRBJ1-5|TRBV12-3/TRBV12-4
ASAYSNQPQH
>many|TRBJ2-5|TRBV29-1
SVDGRGETQY
>many|TRBJ2-7|TRBV28
ASISKDTTYEQY
>many|TRBJ1-2|TRBV20-1
SARDGLGRIYGYT
>many|TRBJ2-5|TRBV7-7
ASSPGQGAKTQY
>few|TRBJ2-3|TRBV15
ATSGFYSGGYSTDTQY
>.|TRBJ1-1|TRBV29-1
SGGQAGDTEAF
>once|TRBJ1-1|TRBV30
AWDPARAGATEAF
>many|TRBJ2-1|TRBV5-4
ASSLVSGSKYGNEQF
>few|TRBJ1-2|TRBV28
ASSTGNYGYT
>.|TRBJ2-3|TRBV10-3
AISPGLDTQY
>many|TRBJ1-1|TRBV5-1
ASSLGPSNTEAF
>few|TRBJ2-5|TRBV4-2
ASSQLTSGGGETQY
>few|TRBJ1-1|TRBV7-2
ASSSRRGGEAF
>many|TRBJ1-4|TRBV5-1
ASSLGPKGTTNEKLF
>.|TRBJ2-1|TRBV28
ASSKGGVEQF
>.|TRBJ2-7|TRBV20-1
SASAGTTAGYEQY
>many|TRBJ1-1|TRBV3-1
ASTRGRNTEAF
>.|TRBJ2-5|TRBV12-3/TRBV12-4
ASTIGTGGEPETQY
>few|TRBJ2-5|TRBV28
ASSLRAGTVETQY
>many|TRBJ1-1|TRBV3-1
ASSQGDNQAF
>many|TRBJ2-5|TRBV20-1
SARGYRTSGSFQETQY
>many|TRBJ2-7|TRBV2
ASSELGILTHEQY
>many|TRBJ2-7|TRBV6-5
ASSYWESGEQY
>few|TRBJ2-3|TRBV6-2/TRBV6-3
ATQLPGKTSTSTDTQY
>.|TRBJ2-7|TRBV20-1
SARVFGQVAYEQY
>.|TRBJ2-1|TRBV5-4
ASSPRVSNNEQF
>few|TRBJ2-5|TRBV20-1
SAREAGRHQETQY
>few|TRBJ1-1|TRBV20-1
SARGPEHTEAF
>many|TRBJ1-2|TRBV20-1
SAPEGNYGYT
>many|TRBJ1-1|TRBV28
ASSHLGNTEAF
>many|TRBJ2-2|TRBV10-3
AISQLSGGTTGELF
>few|TRBJ1-1|TRBV10-3
AIMPTGGDTEAF
>many|TRBJ2-3|TRBV7-2
ASSLGRGTDTQY
>many|TRBJ2-3|TRBV28
ASELPGASQY
>.|TRBJ2-3|TRBV14
ASSSFLAGGVDTQY
>many|TRBJ1-4|TRBV6-1
ASGDPGVLGEKLF
>.|TRBJ2-5|TRBV10-3
AINDFGTPFSTETQY